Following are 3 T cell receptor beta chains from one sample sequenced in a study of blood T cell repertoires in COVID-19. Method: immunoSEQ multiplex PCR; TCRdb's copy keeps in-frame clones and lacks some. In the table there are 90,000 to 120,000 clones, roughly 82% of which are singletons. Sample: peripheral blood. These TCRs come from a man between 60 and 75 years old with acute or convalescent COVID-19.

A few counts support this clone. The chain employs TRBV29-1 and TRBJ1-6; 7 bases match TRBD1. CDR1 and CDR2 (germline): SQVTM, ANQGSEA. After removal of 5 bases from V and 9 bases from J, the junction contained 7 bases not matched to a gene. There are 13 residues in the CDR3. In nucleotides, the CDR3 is TGCAGCGTTAACCAGGGGGACGGTTCACCCCTCCACTTT. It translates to CSVNQGDGSPLHF.

CDR3 coding DNA: TGCGCCAGCAGCTTACGGGAGGGAACCTACAATGAGCAGTTCTTC. This encodes CASSLREGTYNEQFF. The chain is built from TRBV5-1 and TRBJ2-1, with 8 bases fitting TRBD2. This CDR3 is built from 15 residues. Germline V gene lookup returns CDR1 SGHRS and CDR2 YFSETQ. V trimming: 2 bases; J trimming: 2 bases; junction bases outside the gene matches: 3.

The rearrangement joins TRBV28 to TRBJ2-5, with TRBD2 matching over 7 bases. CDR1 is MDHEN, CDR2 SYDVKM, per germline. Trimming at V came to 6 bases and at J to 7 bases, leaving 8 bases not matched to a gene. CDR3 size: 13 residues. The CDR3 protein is CASRTTSAGTQYF. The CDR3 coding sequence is TGTGCCAGCAGAACTACTAGCGCCGGGACCCAGTACTTC.